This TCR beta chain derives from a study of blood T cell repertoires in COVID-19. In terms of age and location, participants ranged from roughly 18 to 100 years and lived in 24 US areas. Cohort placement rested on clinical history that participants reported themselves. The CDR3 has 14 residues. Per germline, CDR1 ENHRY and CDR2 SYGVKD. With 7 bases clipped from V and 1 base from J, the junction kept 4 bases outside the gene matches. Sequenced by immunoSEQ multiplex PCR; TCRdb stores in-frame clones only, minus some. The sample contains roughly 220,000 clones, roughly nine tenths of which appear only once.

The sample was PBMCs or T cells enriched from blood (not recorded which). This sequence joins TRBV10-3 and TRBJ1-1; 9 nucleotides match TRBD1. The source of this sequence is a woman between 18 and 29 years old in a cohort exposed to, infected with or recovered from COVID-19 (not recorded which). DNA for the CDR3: TGTGCCATCACTAGGACAGGGGCGAACACTGAAGCTTTCTTT. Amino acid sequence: CAITRTGANTEAFF.